This TCR beta chain is from a study of beta chain features in type 1 diabetes. The J segment lost 1 base and the V segment lost 8 bases, leaving 1 base of the junction unmatched. Germline CDR1 reads MDHEN; CDR2 reads SYDVKM. CDR3 length equals 13 residues. Findings and caveats of the study: Moderately but significantly shorter TCRB CDR3s were found in Type 1 diabetes patients in all four CD4+ subsets.

Investigators reverse transcribed all isolated RNA, so they sequenced expressed TCRB transcripts. Regulatory, naive and central memory T cell samples averaged roughly 3.5 million reads. Repertoires were generated with immunoSEQ multiplex PCR, while TCRdb's copy carries only in-frame clones and drops some. This table has hundreds of thousands of clones, roughly a sixth appearing once. CD4+ cells of the naive, central memory, regulatory and stem cell-like memory types were sorted via CD45RO/CCR7/CD25/CD127/CD95/CD27. This clone was detected only a few times. Its specificity is not known. The rearrangement uses TRBV28 and TRBJ2-3; 9 bases are a match to TRBD2. Sequenced input: naive CD4+ T cells from blood. The receptor comes from a man aged 18-30 years in good health. CDR3 in amino acids: CASRTSGTDTQYF. CDR3 nucleotide sequence: TGTGCCAGCCGGACTAGCGGCACAGATACGCAGTATTTT.